These 20 T cell receptor beta chains originate from one sample sequenced in a study of shared clonotypes between healthy human individuals. TCRdb keeps only in-frame clones here, not all; method: immunoSEQ multiplex PCR. The sample carries approximately 640,000 clones, about 90% recorded once. Sequencing input: memory CD8+ T cells from PBMCs. Documented subset: CD45RO+ cells pooled with CCR7-negative TemRA cells. Receptors were obtained from a man aged 18 to 35 in good health. Some clones in this sample may be carry-over from other donors' samples.

Concerning this clone itself: Other DNA sequences of this sample code for an identical CDR3. This chain uses TRBV19 with TRBJ2-7; D perhaps matches TRBD2 (5 bases). The germline gives CDR1 LNHDA, CDR2 SQIVND (reference sequence). The V and J ends lost 4 bases and 2 bases respectively, with 6 bases between them. There are 12 residues in the CDR3. In DNA form, the CDR3 reads TGTGCCAGTAGTAGCGGGCCCTACGAGCAGTACTTC. This encodes CASSSGPYEQYF.

V and J are TRBV19 and TRBJ1-1, with unresolved D. This CDR3 has 14 amino acids. The ends were cut back, 9 bases at V and 4 bases at J, with 18 bases in the middle. Germline-derived CDR1 and CDR2 are LNHDA and SQIVND (reference sequence). The CDR3 spells CASRSGRASTEAFF. CDR3 bases: TGTGCCAGCCGTAGCGGGAGGGCCTCCACTGAAGCTTTCTTT.

The chain uses TRBV7-9 and TRBJ2-3; 9 nucleotides align to TRBD2. The V segment lost 1 base and the J segment 5 bases; nucleotides outside the gene matches: 4. CDR3 size: 15 residues. Germline CDR1 SEHNR, CDR2 FQNEAQ (reference sequence). CDR3 in amino acids: CASSLGTSAGDTQYF. CDR3 coding DNA: TGTGCCAGCAGCTTAGGGACTAGCGCTGGAGATACGCAGTATTTT.

The chain carries TRBV4-3 and TRBJ2-5; D may be TRBD2 (5 bases). CDR3 length: 14 residues. Per germline, CDR1 LGHNA and CDR2 YSLEER. Trimming stripped 2 bases from V and 7 bases from J, with 14 bases between. The CDR3 DNA sequence: TGCGCCAGCAGCCAAAATGTAGGGAGCGGGACCCAGTACTTC. It codes for CASSQNVGSGTQYF.

Turning to this clone: At the DNA level, this CDR3 is encoded by other sequences in the same sample as well. V and J are TRBV28 and TRBJ2-7; a weak D match, TRBD2 (5 bases). Trimming removed 3 bases from V and 0 bases from J, with 6 bases in between. The germline V gene has CDR1 MDHEN and CDR2 SYDVKM. This CDR3 is built from 13 residues. CDR3 protein: CASSFRGSYEQYF. In nucleotides, the CDR3 is TGTGCCAGCAGTTTCCGGGGCTCCTACGAGCAGTACTTC.

This clone has just one count. This chain connects TRBV14 to TRBJ2-7; 7 bases map to TRBD2. The V segment lost 5 bases and the J segment 3 bases; nucleotides outside the gene matches: 13. The germline V gene encodes CDR1 SGHDN and CDR2 FVKESK. This CDR3 is built from 16 residues. The CDR3 here is CASSKGVAGVFYEQYF. The CDR3, as DNA: TGTGCCAGCAGCAAAGGGGTTGCGGGAGTGTTCTACGAGCAGTACTTC.

The chain combines TRBV28 with TRBJ2-1; weak D call: TRBD2 (6 bases). V dropped 8 bases and J dropped 4 bases, with 21 bases sitting between them. This CDR3 has 16 amino acids. The germline V gene has CDR1 MDHEN and CDR2 SYDVKM. CDR3 sequence: CASRTVADSFYNEQFF. The CDR3 DNA follows: TGTGCCAGCCGCACCGTAGCGGATTCATTTTACAATGAGCAGTTCTTC.

This clone is a singleton in its sample. The chain uses TRBV4-1 and TRBJ2-3; tentatively, D is TRBD1 or TRBD2 (5 bases each). Germline V gene lookup returns CDR1 MGHRA and CDR2 YSYEKL. V was pared by 5 bases and J by 6 bases, with 18 bases between. The CDR3 consists of 15 residues. CDR3 nucleotides: TGCGCCAGCAGCGACGGGACCCGCCACGGGGATACGCAGTATTTT. Translation gives CASSDGTRHGDTQYF.

This rearrangement joins TRBV7-9 to TRBJ2-1, with 8 bases fitting TRBD2. The CDR3 is 14 amino acids. CDR1 and CDR2 (germline): SEHNR, FQNEAQ (reference sequence). V dropped 5 bases and J dropped 3; count of bases not matched to a gene: 3. CDR3 protein: CASSQSGSYNEQFF. As DNA, the CDR3 is TGTGCCAGCAGCCAGAGCGGGAGCTACAATGAGCAGTTCTTC.

The chain uses TRBV28 and TRBJ2-4, with D perhaps TRBD1 (6 bases). CDR1 is MDHEN, CDR2 SYDVKM, per germline. V gave up 7 bases and J gave up 0 bases, with 13 bases separating them. The CDR3 runs 15 residues. The CDR3: CASNGRGRAKNIQYF. The CDR3 nucleotides are TGTGCCAGCAACGGCAGGGGACGAGCCAAAAACATTCAGTACTTC. Full variable domain (rest looked up from reference TRBV28 and TRBJ2-4): DVKVTQSSRYLVKRTGEKVFLECVQDMDHENMFWYRQDPGLGLRLIYFSYDVKMKEKGDIPEGYSVSREKKERFSLILESASTNQTSMYLCASNGRGRAKNIQYFGAGTRLSVL.

This clone was detected once. The chain carries TRBV6-6 and TRBJ1-2; 7 nucleotides match TRBD1. The CDR3 contains 16 residues. The V and J ends lost 0 bases and 1 base, in that order; junction bases with no gene match: 5. The V gene's germline CDR1 is MNHNY and CDR2 SVGAGI (reference sequence). The CDR3 sequence is CASSYSGSGGNYGYTF. The CDR3 DNA reads TGTGCCAGCAGTTACTCGGGGTCAGGGGGTAACTATGGCTACACCTTC.

V is TRBV27 and J is TRBJ2-1, with TRBD1 as a possible D gene (5 bases). CDR3 length: 15 residues. Germline CDR1 reads MNHEY; CDR2 reads SMNVEV (reference sequence). The V end lost 4 bases, the J end lost 13 bases, and 23 bases lay between the germline ends. For the CDR3, the DNA is TGTGCCAGCAGTTGGGGCGATGGGCAGGGCTTCCGCCAGTTCTTC. This gives the protein CASSWGDGQGFRQFF.

The chain couples TRBV11-2 to TRBJ2-7, with 7 bases that match TRBD1. Germline trimming cut 5 bases from V and 5 bases from J; bases unmatched to any gene: 6. This CDR3 spans 13 amino acids. Germline CDR1 is SGHAT and CDR2 is FQNNGV. In DNA form, the CDR3 reads TGTGCCAGCAGCCTTAACAGGGGAGACGAGCAGTACTTC. Protein: CASSLNRGDEQYF.

The chain carries TRBV27 and TRBJ2-3, with 13 bases fitting TRBD2. Germline CDR1 reads MNHEY; CDR2 reads SMNVEV (reference sequence). The CDR3 runs to 17 residues. V dropped 5 bases and J dropped 4; count of bases not matched to a gene: 9. The CDR3, as DNA: TGTGCCAGCAGTCGAAAAACGGGACTAGCGGGATCAGATACGCAGTATTTT. Protein sequence: CASSRKTGLAGSDTQYF.

The chain uses TRBV5-1 and TRBJ1-1, with D uncertain. Germline-derived CDR1 and CDR2 are SGHRS and YFSETQ. Trimming cost V 4 bases and J 3 bases, with 16 bases left between them. This CDR3 contains 15 residues. The CDR3, as DNA: TGCGCCAGCAGCCGGGTTGTGAGGCGGGACACTGAAGCTTTCTTT. This gives the protein CASSRVVRRDTEAFF.

This clone was found once. The genes are TRBV5-1 and TRBJ2-7, with 8 positions matching TRBD1. This CDR3 is built from 15 residues. Germline V gene lookup returns CDR1 SGHRS and CDR2 YFSETQ. V shed 3 bases and J 2 bases; nucleotides not matched to a gene: 7. The CDR3 region has the DNA TGCGCCAGCAGCTCGTGGACAGGGTGGACCTACGAGCAGTACTTC. Translated, it gives CASSSWTGWTYEQYF.

This chain links TRBV7-9 with TRBJ2-1; tentative D call: TRBD1 (6 bases). CDR3 length: 15 amino acids. Germline values: CDR1 SEHNR, CDR2 FQNEAQ (reference sequence). V was cut by 7 bases and J by 6 bases, with 19 bases left in between. Written as DNA, the CDR3 is TGTGCCAGCACCCAAAGTTGGGGGCTGAGCAATGAGCAGTTCTTC. Translation: CASTQSWGLSNEQFF. Variable domain in full (rest from reference TRBV7-9 and TRBJ2-1): DTGVSQNPRHKITKRGQNVTFRCDPISEHNRLYWYRQTLGQGPEFLTYFQNEAQLEKSRLLSDRFSAERPKGSFSTLEIQRTEQGDSAMYLCASTQSWGLSNEQFFGPGTRLTVL.

The J gene is TRBJ2-1, the V gene TRBV30; 10 bases fit TRBD2. Germline V gene data show CDR1 as GTSNPN and CDR2 as SVGIG (reference sequence). V shed 3 bases and J 8 bases; nucleotides not matched to a gene: 13. This CDR3 is 16 amino acids long. CDR3 bases: TGTGCCTGGAGAAGCCCTCTAGCGGGAGAGAGCTATGAGCAGTTCTTC. Translated: CAWRSPLAGESYEQFF.

This chain joins TRBV18 and TRBJ2-1; D unresolved. In germline, CDR1 is KGHSH, CDR2 LQKENI. CDR3 length: 12 amino acids. Trimming cost V 5 bases and J 5 bases, with 7 bases left between them. In nucleotides, the CDR3 is TGTGCCAGCTCATACGTGCACAATGAGCAGTTCTTC. Residues: CASSYVHNEQFF.

This sequence joins TRBV6-4 and TRBJ2-7; D unresolved. Germline V gene lookup returns CDR1 MRHNA and CDR2 SNTAGT. This CDR3 has 12 residues. V was shortened by 4 bases and J by 0 bases, with 4 bases between the two germline ends. Here the CDR3 reads CASSVLSYEQYF. The CDR3 DNA follows: TGTGCCAGCAGTGTCCTCTCCTACGAGCAGTACTTC.